What follows is one T cell receptor (beta chain) and its context. Its antigen is undetermined. A clone one base away is much larger, so this may be a read error. The entry originates in a study of post-analysis software for immune sequencing data. Study-level findings and limits: When patients were compared with controls, 4 or 5 TRBV segments were more frequent, TRBV5-6, TRBV5-1 and TRBV20-1 among them.

cDNA libraries for TCR beta contained unique molecular identifiers. One entry per CDR3 protein, called by TCRdb with MiXCR from the PCR reads. The sample consists of approximately 180,000 distinct CDR3 sequences, about 30% of them appearing once. Germline CDR1 and CDR2: SGHRS and YFSETQ. The CDR3 runs 15 residues. V is TRBV5-1 and J is TRBJ2-7; TRBD1 matches at 7 bases. This clonotype was sampled from a girl between 10 and 17 years old with multiple sclerosis. Material for sequencing was blood. CDR3 DNA: TGCGACAGCAGCTACGCCGGGACAGTCTCCTACGAGCAGTACTTC. Protein: CDSSYAGTVSYEQYF.